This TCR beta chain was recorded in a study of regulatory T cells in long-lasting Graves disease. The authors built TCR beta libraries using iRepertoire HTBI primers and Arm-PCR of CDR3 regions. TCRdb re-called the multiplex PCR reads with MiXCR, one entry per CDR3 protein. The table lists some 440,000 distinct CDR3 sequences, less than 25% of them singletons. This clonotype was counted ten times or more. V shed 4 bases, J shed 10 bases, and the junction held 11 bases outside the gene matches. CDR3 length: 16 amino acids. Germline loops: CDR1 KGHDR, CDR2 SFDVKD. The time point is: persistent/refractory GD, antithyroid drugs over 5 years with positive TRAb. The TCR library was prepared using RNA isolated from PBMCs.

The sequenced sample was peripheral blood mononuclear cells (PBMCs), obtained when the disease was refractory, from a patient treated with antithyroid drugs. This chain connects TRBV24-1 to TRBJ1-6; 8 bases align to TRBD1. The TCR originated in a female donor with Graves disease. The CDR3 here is CATSEGTGSFDSPLHF. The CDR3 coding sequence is TGTGCCACCAGTGAAGGGACAGGATCGTTTGACTCACCCCTCCACTTT.